This TCR beta chain was sequenced for a study of T cells after posttransplantation cyclophosphamide. Overall study results and limits: Recipient CMV seropositivity and CMV reactivation strongly tracked TRB clonality.

Assay: immunoSEQ multiplex PCR; the TCRdb copy retains only in-frame clones and omits some. This sample has more than 30,000 clones, each found more than once. Trimming took 2 bases from V and 4 from J, leaving 14 bases between them. Germline V gives CDR1 SGHRS, CDR2 YFSETQ. The CDR3 runs 15 residues. The related graft donor's blood sample was taken on the day of bone marrow donation. In its sample, this clone was seen a few times. Antigen unknown. The gene calls are TRBV5-1 and TRBJ2-3, with D tentatively TRBD2 (6 bases). The sequence derives from a girl aged 10 to 17 in good health, CMV-negative, and a related stem cell transplant donor. Sample: PBMCs. CDR3 nucleotides: TGCGCCAGCAGCTTACTTCTAGCGAGCGCAGATACGCAGTATTTT. This codes for CASSLLLASADTQYF.